The 18 T cell receptor beta chains reported below all come from one sample, sequenced in a study of spatial heterogeneity in lung cancer. TCRdb re-called the 5' RACE reads through MiXCR, storing one row per CDR3 protein. The sample consists of fewer than 45,000 distinct CDR3 sequences, approximately 6.9% of them appearing once. The time point denotes: sample taken at primary tumor resection. Tumor, nontumor lung or frozen PBMC supplied whole RNA that was sequenced unsorted. The source material was PBMCs, sampled at surgery. The source is a female donor with early-stage non-small cell lung cancer.

The chain links TRBV18 to TRBJ1-3; TRBD1 matches at 9 bases. CDR3 size: 17 residues. V was clipped by 2 bases and J by 1 base; unmatched bases: 6. Germline V gene lookup returns CDR1 KGHSH and CDR2 LQKENI. This CDR3 reads CASSPTGTGPSGNTIYF. DNA of the CDR3: TGTGCCAGCTCACCAACCGGGACAGGGCCATCTGGAAACACCATATATTTT.

This clonotype appeared a few times. This chain uses TRBV3-1 with TRBJ2-7, with D unclear. The V end was cut by 1 base, the J end by 5 bases, with 3 bases between. The CDR3 extends over 11 amino acids. Germline values: CDR1 LGHDT, CDR2 YNNKEL (reference sequence). CDR3 amino acids: CASSQAHEQYF. CDR3 coding DNA: TGTGCCAGCAGCCAAGCACACGAGCAGTACTTC.

The table lists this clonotype with a few counts. The chain carries TRBV6-2 or TRBV6-3 and TRBJ1-5; TRBD1 might be the D (6 bases). Germline CDR1 reads MNHEY; CDR2 reads SVGEGT. The V end was cut by 3 bases, the J end by 2 bases, with 17 bases between. The CDR3 extends over 17 amino acids. The DNA of the CDR3 is TGTGCCAGCAGTTATCATCTAACGGGGGGCGGCAATCAGCCCCAGCATTTT. Its protein product is CASSYHLTGGGNQPQHF.

This clonotype was seen repeatedly, ten times or more. The V and J genes are TRBV4-1 and TRBJ2-5; tentative D call: TRBD2 (6 bases). Germline values: CDR1 MGHRA, CDR2 YSYEKL. V gave up 4 bases and J gave up 5 bases, with 14 bases separating them. The CDR3 is made up of 14 amino acids. The CDR3: CASSLGGVSETQYF. DNA of the CDR3: TGCGCCAGCAGCCTGGGCGGGGTTTCGGAGACCCAGTACTTC.

The V call is TRBV7-2, the J call TRBJ1-3, with D possibly TRBD1 on 6 matching bases. The CDR3 is 15 amino acids. The germline gives CDR1 SGHTA, CDR2 FQGNSA. V was cut by 5 bases and J by 4 bases, with 15 bases left in between. The CDR3 protein is CASSLAGTNGNTIYF. Here the CDR3 DNA reads TGTGCCAGCAGCCTGGCCGGGACAAACGGAAACACCATATATTTT. Full variable domain (outside the CDR3, taken from reference TRBV7-2 and TRBJ1-3): GAGVSQSPSNKVTEKGKDVELRCDPISGHTALYWYRQSLGQGLEFLIYFQGNSAPDKSGLPSDRFSAERTGGSVSTLTIQRTQQEDSAVYLCASSLAGTNGNTIYFGEGSWLTVV.

This sequence joins TRBV7-2 and TRBJ2-1; 11 nucleotides align to TRBD2. The CDR3 contains 15 residues. The junction had 5 bases not matched to a gene; V was cut back by 3 bases and J by 7 bases. From germline, CDR1 is SGHTA and CDR2 FQGNSA. The CDR3 DNA reads TGTGCCAGCAGCTTTAGCGGGGGGGCCTCTAATGAGCAGTTCTTC. This encodes CASSFSGGASNEQFF.

This clonotype was detected many times. The V gene is TRBV7-9, the J gene TRBJ2-1; D is possibly TRBD1 (6 bases). The CDR3 is 14 residues long. Trimming removed 5 bases from V and 6 bases from J, with 14 bases in between. Germline loops: CDR1 SEHNR, CDR2 FQNEAQ (reference sequence). CDR3 sequence (DNA): TGTGCCAGCAGCCCAAGGCTAGGGGGCAATGAGCAGTTCTTC. This codes for CASSPRLGGNEQFF.

This clonotype appeared many times. At one of its ends the junction is not consistent with the germline gene, which may arise from a read error. The chain couples TRBV7-2 to TRBJ2-1; 7 bases agree with TRBD2. The CDR3 contains 13 residues. Germline V gene lookup returns CDR1 SGHTA and CDR2 FQGNSA. The CDR3: CASSNTPGTTLLF. CDR3 coding DNA: TGTGCCAGCAGCAACACACCCGGGACTACTTTGCTCTTC.

This clonotype was counted ten times or more. The J gene is TRBJ1-5, the V gene TRBV3-1; no clear D. V was cut by 5 bases and J by 0 bases, with 5 bases left in between. Germline CDR1 is LGHDT and CDR2 is YNNKEL (reference sequence). This CDR3 region has 13 residues. The CDR3 coding sequence is TGTGCCAGCAGCGAATATAGCAATCAGCCCCAGCATTTT. It encodes CASSEYSNQPQHF.

This clonotype came up many times. V usage is TRBV3-1 and J usage is TRBJ1-2, with D tentatively TRBD1 (5 bases). Trimming shortened V by 1 base and J by 8 bases, and 14 bases separated the two germline ends. Germline CDR1 is LGHDT and CDR2 is YNNKEL (reference sequence). CDR3 length equals 14 residues. The CDR3 DNA follows: TGTGCCAGCAGCCAAGTTCAGGGCCAAAGCGGCTACACCTTC. This encodes CASSQVQGQSGYTF.

The chain couples TRBV12-3 or TRBV12-4 to TRBJ1-5; D is perhaps TRBD1 (5 bases). There are 17 residues in the CDR3. The V end was cut by 3 bases, the J end by 5 bases, with 20 bases between. The CDR3 sequence is CASSLAGGTRVDQPQHF. The CDR3 bases are TGTGCCAGCAGTTTGGCGGGGGGAACGCGGGTCGATCAGCCCCAGCATTTT.

The chain employs TRBV5-1 and TRBJ1-1; the D is unclear. The germline V gene encodes CDR1 SGHRS and CDR2 YFSETQ. V lost 0 bases, J lost 1 base, and 7 bases lay in between. CDR3 size: 14 residues. CDR3 sequence (DNA): TGCGCCAGCAGCTTGGGGGTGCCGAACACTGAAGCTTTCTTT. Translating it yields CASSLGVPNTEAFF.

This clonotype was observed many times. V and J are TRBV20-1 and TRBJ2-2, with D tentatively TRBD2 (6 bases). The CDR3 contains 14 residues. Between the trimmed V and J ends, which lost 4 bases and 6 bases, there was a span of 15 bases. From germline, CDR1 is DFQATT and CDR2 SNEGSKA (reference sequence). Written as DNA, the CDR3 is TGCAGTGCTACAAGACTAGGACGGCCCGGGGAGCTGTTTTTT. Translating gives CSATRLGRPGELFF.

The chain couples TRBV13 to TRBJ2-7, with 11 bases that match TRBD1. Germline values: CDR1 PRHDT, CDR2 FYEKMQ (reference sequence). V was pared by 6 bases and J by 2 bases, with 6 bases of the junction left unmatched. The CDR3 sequence is 15 residues long. CDR3 bases: TGTGCCAGCAGTTGGACAGGGGGCACAACCTACGAGCAGTACTTC. Its protein is CASSWTGGTTYEQYF.

This clonotype was seen ten or more times. The rearrangement links TRBV3-1 to TRBJ2-7; perhaps TRBD1 as D (6 bases). The germline V gene encodes CDR1 LGHDT and CDR2 YNNKEL (reference sequence). Trimming left V 4 bases short and J 0 bases short, with 13 bases between. CDR3 length equals 15 residues. CDR3 DNA: TGTGCCAGCAGCCGCAAGGGGGACAACTCCTACGAGCAGTACTTC. This encodes CASSRKGDNSYEQYF.

In its sample, this clonotype was seen many times. The chain couples TRBV24-1 to TRBJ2-2, with D possibly being TRBD2 (5 bases). This CDR3 spans 14 amino acids. Between the trimmed V and J ends, which lost 4 bases and 2 bases, there was a span of 7 bases. The V gene's germline CDR1 is KGHDR and CDR2 SFDVKD. CDR3 sequence (DNA): TGTGCCACCAGTGAAGAGGGTAACACCGGGGAGCTGTTTTTT. Its protein is CATSEEGNTGELFF.

This clonotype was counted at least ten times. V usage is TRBV29-1 and J usage is TRBJ2-2; 9 positions match TRBD2. The trim removed 6 bases at V and 6 bases at J, leaving 8 bases unmatched. The CDR3 length is 14 residues. Germline values: CDR1 SQVTM, CDR2 ANQGSEA. CDR3 nucleotide sequence: TGCAGCGTGGTGGCTAGCGGGGCCCCCGGGGAGCTGTTTTTT. As protein: CSVVASGAPGELFF.

This clonotype was picked up many times. The chain carries TRBV5-8 and TRBJ2-7; perhaps TRBD1 as D (6 bases). The CDR3 is 13 residues long. Germline CDR1 SGHTS, CDR2 YDEGEE. Trimming took off 0 bases at V and 9 bases at J, with 13 bases between the two ends. CDR3 sequence reads: CASSLGGVDRQYF. For the CDR3, the DNA is TGTGCCAGCAGCTTGGGGGGTGTGGACAGGCAGTACTTC.